The 8 T cell receptor beta chains below come from one sample, sequenced in a study of human T cells and chemical hapten exposure. For the library, individual cDNA molecules each received unique molecular identifiers. A single record per CDR3 protein comes from TCRdb applying MiXCR to the reads. The sample carries approximately 4,100 distinct CDR3 sequences, roughly 50% recorded once. As for treatment: therapeutic diphenylcyclopropenone sensitization with weekly scalp DPC. The source was whole blood, collected before DPC sensitization or 2, 6, or about 24 weeks after (not recorded which). Receptors were obtained from an adult with alopecia areata. Some clones in this sample may be carry-over from other donors' samples. This table probably holds off-target reads from a library built for another chain.

This clonotype has only a few counts. The chain carries TRBV2 and TRBJ2-1; TRBD2 matches at 12 bases. Germline CDR1 reads SNHLY; CDR2 reads FYNNEI. This CDR3 comprises 15 residues. The junction had 2 bases not matched to a gene; V was cut back by 2 bases and J by 6 bases. The CDR3 reads CASSESLAGGNEQFF. CDR3 in DNA: TGTGCCAGCAGTGAATCACTAGCGGGAGGCAATGAGCAGTTCTTC.

The CDR3 region is CASSLTGIATGELFF. CDR3 bases: TGTGCCAGCAGCCTCACAGGGATAGCTACCGGGGAGCTGTTTTTT. V gene TRBV11-3 combines with J gene TRBJ2-2, with D possibly matching TRBD1 (6 bases). This CDR3 has 15 residues. The V gene's germline CDR1 is SGHNT and CDR2 YENEEA. Trimming removed 5 bases at V and 5 bases at J, with 15 bases between.

V usage is TRBV3-1 and J usage is TRBJ2-1; D is unresolved. There are 11 residues in the CDR3. CDR1 LGHDT and CDR2 YNNKEL come from the germline V gene (reference sequence). The V end lost 4 bases, the J end lost 8 bases, and 6 bases lay between the germline ends. The CDR3 is CASSPPDEQFF. The CDR3 DNA reads as TGTGCCAGCAGCCCCCCGGATGAGCAGTTCTTC.

The gene calls are TRBV20-1 and TRBJ2-3; 8 positions match TRBD2. CDR3 length: 14 residues. Trimming removed 3 bases from V and 3 bases from J; junction bases left unmatched: 5. The germline CDR1 and CDR2 sequences are DFQATT and SNEGSKA (reference sequence). CDR3: CSASPGLGTDTQYF. In nucleotides, the CDR3 is TGCAGTGCTAGTCCGGGACTAGGGACAGATACGCAGTATTTT.

This chain joins TRBV7-6 and TRBJ2-5; tentative D call: TRBD2 (5 bases). CDR1 is SGHVS and CDR2 is FNYEAQ in the germline V gene. The V end was cut by 1 base, the J end by 5 bases, with 11 bases between. The CDR3 contains 14 residues. The CDR3 coding sequence is TGTGCCAGCAGCTTAGTTGCCAGGACTGAGACCCAGTACTTC. Protein sequence: CASSLVARTETQYF.

This chain links TRBV10-1 with TRBJ2-3; a possible D gene is TRBD1 (5 bases). V was cut by 3 bases and J by 2 bases, with 9 bases left in between. The CDR3 totals 14 residues. Germline V gene lookup returns CDR1 WNHNN and CDR2 SYGVQD (reference sequence). CDR3 residues: CASSDTGLTDTQYF. As DNA, the CDR3 is TGCGCCAGCAGTGATACAGGCCTCACAGATACGCAGTATTTT.

This clonotype showed up just a few times. This chain links TRBV7-9 with TRBJ2-7; 7 bases fit TRBD1. Unmatched junction bases numbered 9, after V lost 5 bases and J lost 5 bases. Looked up from germline, CDR1 is SEHNR and CDR2 is FQNEAQ (reference sequence). The length of the CDR3 is 14 residues. The CDR3 here is CASSRTGQGNEQYF. Here the CDR3 DNA reads TGTGCCAGCAGCCGGACAGGCCAAGGGAACGAGCAGTACTTC.

This clonotype was counted a few times. The genes are TRBV20-1 and TRBJ2-7; 9 nucleotides align to TRBD2. Per the germline V gene, CDR1 is DFQATT and CDR2 is SNEGSKA (reference sequence). The CDR3 loop spans 15 amino acids. The V gene end was trimmed by 0 bases and the J gene end by 1 base; junction bases not matched to a gene: 4. The CDR3 region is CSARDPSGASYEQYF. The CDR3 coding sequence is TGCAGTGCTAGAGATCCTAGCGGGGCTTCCTACGAGCAGTACTTC.